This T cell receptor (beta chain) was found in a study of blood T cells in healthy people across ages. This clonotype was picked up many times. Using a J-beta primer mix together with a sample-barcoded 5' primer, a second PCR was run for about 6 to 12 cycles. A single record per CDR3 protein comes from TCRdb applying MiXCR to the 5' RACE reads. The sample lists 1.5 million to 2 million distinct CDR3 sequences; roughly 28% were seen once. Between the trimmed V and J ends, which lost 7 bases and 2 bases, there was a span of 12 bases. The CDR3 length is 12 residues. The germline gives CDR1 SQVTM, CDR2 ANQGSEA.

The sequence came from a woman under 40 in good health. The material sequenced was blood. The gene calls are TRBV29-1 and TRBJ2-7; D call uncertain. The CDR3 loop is CSAVGTPYEQYF. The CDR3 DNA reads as TGCAGCGCTGTAGGTACCCCCTACGAGCAGTACTTC.